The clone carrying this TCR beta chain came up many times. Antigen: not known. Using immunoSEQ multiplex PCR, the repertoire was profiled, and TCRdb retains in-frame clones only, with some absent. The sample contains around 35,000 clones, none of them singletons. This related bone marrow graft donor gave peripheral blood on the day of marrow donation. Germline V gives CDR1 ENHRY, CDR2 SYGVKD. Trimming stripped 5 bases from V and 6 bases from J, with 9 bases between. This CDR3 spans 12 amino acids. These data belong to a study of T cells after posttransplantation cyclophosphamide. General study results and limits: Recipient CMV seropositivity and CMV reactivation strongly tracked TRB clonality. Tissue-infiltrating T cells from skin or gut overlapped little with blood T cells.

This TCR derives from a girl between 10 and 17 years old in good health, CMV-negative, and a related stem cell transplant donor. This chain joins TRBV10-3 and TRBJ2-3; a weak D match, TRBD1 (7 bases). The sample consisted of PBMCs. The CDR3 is CAISPGGDTQYF. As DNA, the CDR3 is TGTGCCATCAGTCCAGGGGGGGATACGCAGTATTTT.